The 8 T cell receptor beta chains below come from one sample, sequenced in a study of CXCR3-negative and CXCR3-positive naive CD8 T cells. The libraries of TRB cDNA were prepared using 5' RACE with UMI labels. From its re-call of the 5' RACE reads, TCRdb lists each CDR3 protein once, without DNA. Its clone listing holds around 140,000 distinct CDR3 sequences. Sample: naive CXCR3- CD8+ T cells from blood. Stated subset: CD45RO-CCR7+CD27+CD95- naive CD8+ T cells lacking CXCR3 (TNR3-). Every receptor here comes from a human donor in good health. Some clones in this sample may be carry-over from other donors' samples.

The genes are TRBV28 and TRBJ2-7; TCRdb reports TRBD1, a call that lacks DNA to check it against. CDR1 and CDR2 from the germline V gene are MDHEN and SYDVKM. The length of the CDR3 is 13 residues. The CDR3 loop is CATDGDDSYEQYF.

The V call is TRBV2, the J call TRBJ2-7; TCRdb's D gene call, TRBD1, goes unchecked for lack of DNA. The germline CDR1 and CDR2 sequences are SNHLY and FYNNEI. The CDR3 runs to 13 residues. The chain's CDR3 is CASRRQGTYEQYF.

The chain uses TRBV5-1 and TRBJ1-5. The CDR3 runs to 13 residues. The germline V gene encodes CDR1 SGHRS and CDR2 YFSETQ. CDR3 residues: CASSLEPNQPQHF.

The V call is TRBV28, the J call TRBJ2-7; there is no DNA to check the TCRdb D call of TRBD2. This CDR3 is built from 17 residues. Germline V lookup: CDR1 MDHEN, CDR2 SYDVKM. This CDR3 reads CASSYAPGTSASYEQYF.

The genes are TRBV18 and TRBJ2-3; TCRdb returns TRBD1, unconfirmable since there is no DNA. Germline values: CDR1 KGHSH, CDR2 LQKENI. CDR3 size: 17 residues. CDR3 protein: CASSSAYRDKRTDTQYF.

This chain's CDR3 is CASSDRSNYGYTF. The genes are TRBV2 and TRBJ1-2. The CDR3 covers 13 residues. Germline V gene sequence: CDR1 SNHLY, CDR2 FYNNEI.

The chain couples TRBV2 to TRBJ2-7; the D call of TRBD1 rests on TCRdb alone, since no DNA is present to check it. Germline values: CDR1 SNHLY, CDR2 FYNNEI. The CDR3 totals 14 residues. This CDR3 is CANRWGPGAYEQYF. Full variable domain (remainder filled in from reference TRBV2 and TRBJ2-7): EPEVTQTPSHQVTQMGQEVILRCVPISNHLYFYWYRQILGQKVEFLVSFYNNEISEKSEIFDDQFSVERPDGSNFTLKIRSTKLEDSAMYFCANRWGPGAYEQYFGPGTRLTVT.

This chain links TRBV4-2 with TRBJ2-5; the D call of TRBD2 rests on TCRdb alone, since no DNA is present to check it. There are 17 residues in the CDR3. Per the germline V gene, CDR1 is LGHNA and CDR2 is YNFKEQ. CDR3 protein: CASSQDKGLAGEETQYF.